This is a list of T cell receptor beta chains from one sample in a study of cytomegalovirus exposure and HLA in healthy donors. The assay was immunoSEQ multiplex PCR, and TCRdb's table has in-frame clones only and misses some. The table has roughly 100,000 clones, 70% to 90% seen once; the top ten hold 2.5% to 3%. Sequencing used PBMCs. Receptor source: a man between 35 and 55 years old in good health and CMV-seronegative. Each CDR3 is given with its conserved first and last residue. Fields, in order: D gene, J gene, clone size, V gene, CDR3 protein, CDR3 DNA. D genes are given only for firm matches. Size tells how often a clone was seen (once, few, many) or the class of an expanded clone, and some rows leave it out.

D gene: TRBD2
J gene: TRBJ2-1
clone size: -
V gene: TRBV7-2
CDR3 protein: CASSLGAAGTSGGNEQFF
CDR3 DNA: TGTGCCAGCAGCTTGGGAGCCGCTGGGACTAGCGGGGGTAATGAGCAGTTCTTC

D gene: TRBD1
J gene: TRBJ1-5
clone size: -
V gene: TRBV5-8
CDR3 protein: CASSLTGYQPQHF
CDR3 DNA: TGTGCCAGCAGCCTGACAGGGTACCAGCCCCAGCATTTT

D gene: TRBD1
J gene: TRBJ2-3
clone size: -
V gene: TRBV29-1
CDR3 protein: CSIRGTGIDTQYF
CDR3 DNA: TGCAGCATCCGTGGGACAGGGATAGATACGCAGTATTTT

D gene: -
J gene: TRBJ2-7
clone size: -
V gene: TRBV12-5
CDR3 protein: CASGLVGAYEQYF
CDR3 DNA: TGTGCTAGTGGTTTGGTCGGGGCCTACGAGCAGTACTTC

D gene: -
J gene: TRBJ2-2
clone size: -
V gene: TRBV7-7
CDR3 protein: CASSLQDSSTGELFF
CDR3 DNA: TGTGCTAGCAGCTTACAGGATTCGTCCACCGGGGAGCTGTTTTTT

D gene: -
J gene: TRBJ2-4
clone size: -
V gene: TRBV7-9
CDR3 protein: CASSLAYRGTKNIQYF
CDR3 DNA: TGTGCCAGCAGCTTAGCTTACCGGGGAACCAAAAACATTCAGTACTTC

D gene: TRBD2
J gene: TRBJ2-1
clone size: -
V gene: TRBV5-1
CDR3 protein: CASSPTAGVIYNEQFF
CDR3 DNA: TGCGCCAGCAGCCCCACAGCGGGGGTCATCTACAATGAGCAGTTCTTC

D gene: -
J gene: TRBJ1-1
clone size: -
V gene: TRBV28
CDR3 protein: CASSPPHRRVGTEAFF
CDR3 DNA: TGTGCCAGCAGTCCACCCCATAGGAGGGTGGGCACTGAAGCTTTCTTT

D gene: TRBD2
J gene: TRBJ2-5
clone size: -
V gene: TRBV2
CDR3 protein: CAFSGGGETQYF
CDR3 DNA: TGTGCCTTCTCGGGGGGGGGAGAGACCCAGTACTTC

D gene: TRBD1
J gene: TRBJ1-2
clone size: -
V gene: TRBV7-3
CDR3 protein: CASSEQGNYGYTF
CDR3 DNA: TGTGCCAGCAGCGAACAGGGGAACTATGGCTACACCTTC

D gene: -
J gene: TRBJ2-7
clone size: -
V gene: TRBV28
CDR3 protein: CASRARGGRYEQYF
CDR3 DNA: TGTGCCAGCAGGGCTCGCGGGGGCCGCTACGAGCAGTACTTC

D gene: -
J gene: TRBJ1-5
clone size: few
V gene: TRBV7-9
CDR3 protein: CASSPRQPRHPQPQHF
CDR3 DNA: TGTGCCAGCAGCCCTAGACAGCCAAGACATCCTCAGCCCCAGCATTTT

D gene: TRBD1
J gene: TRBJ2-5
clone size: -
V gene: TRBV6-1
CDR3 protein: CASSDPLDRGQETQYF
CDR3 DNA: TGTGCCAGCAGTGATCCCTTGGACAGGGGGCAAGAGACCCAGTACTTC

D gene: TRBD1
J gene: TRBJ2-1
clone size: -
V gene: TRBV27
CDR3 protein: CASSTVRTGAYNEQFF
CDR3 DNA: TGTGCCAGCAGTACCGTCCGGACAGGGGCCTACAATGAGCAGTTCTTC

D gene: -
J gene: TRBJ2-5
clone size: -
V gene: TRBV2
CDR3 protein: CASSEPEGLGGQETQYF
CDR3 DNA: TGTGCCAGCAGTGAACCCGAGGGGCTAGGGGGCCAAGAGACCCAGTACTTC

D gene: -
J gene: TRBJ1-1
clone size: -
V gene: TRBV15
CDR3 protein: CATSPRSGNTEAFF
CDR3 DNA: TGTGCCACCAGCCCCCGTTCAGGGAACACTGAAGCTTTCTTT

D gene: TRBD2
J gene: TRBJ2-7
clone size: -
V gene: TRBV10-1
CDR3 protein: CASRDGTAVGGTYEQYF
CDR3 DNA: TGCGCCAGCAGGGATGGGACCGCCGTCGGGGGGACCTACGAGCAGTACTTC

D gene: TRBD1
J gene: TRBJ1-2
clone size: -
V gene: TRBV19
CDR3 protein: CASSIVIGDSLYGYTF
CDR3 DNA: TGTGCCAGTAGTATAGTTATAGGGGACAGTCTCTATGGCTACACCTTC

D gene: TRBD2
J gene: TRBJ2-7
clone size: -
V gene: TRBV5-1
CDR3 protein: CASSGGLAGYEQYF
CDR3 DNA: TGCGCCAGCAGCGGAGGGCTAGCGGGCTACGAGCAGTACTTC

D gene: TRBD2
J gene: TRBJ2-3
clone size: -
V gene: TRBV7-8
CDR3 protein: CASSLSNSGGRSSTDTQYF
CDR3 DNA: TGTGCCAGCAGCCTATCGAATAGCGGGGGGAGATCTAGCACAGATACGCAGTATTTT

D gene: -
J gene: TRBJ1-6
clone size: -
V gene: TRBV2
CDR3 protein: CASSEYTVDNSPLHF
CDR3 DNA: TGTGCCAGCAGTGAATACACCGTCGATAATTCACCCCTCCACTTT

D gene: TRBD1
J gene: TRBJ2-2
clone size: few
V gene: TRBV19
CDR3 protein: CASRTGTGGTGELFF
CDR3 DNA: TGTGCCAGTAGAACCGGGACAGGGGGCACCGGGGAGCTGTTTTTT

D gene: -
J gene: TRBJ1-1
clone size: -
V gene: TRBV30
CDR3 protein: CAWSVPAGGTEAFF
CDR3 DNA: TGTGCCTGGAGTGTTCCGGCGGGGGGCACTGAAGCTTTCTTT

D gene: TRBD1
J gene: TRBJ1-1
clone size: -
V gene: TRBV7-9
CDR3 protein: CASSFGQVGTEAFF
CDR3 DNA: TGTGCCAGCAGCTTCGGACAGGTTGGGACTGAAGCTTTCTTT

D gene: -
J gene: TRBJ1-2
clone size: few
V gene: TRBV5-4
CDR3 protein: CASSLDRNYGYTF
CDR3 DNA: TGTGCCAGCAGCTTGGACAGGAACTATGGCTACACCTTC

D gene: -
J gene: TRBJ2-1
clone size: -
V gene: TRBV11-3
CDR3 protein: CASSLDRDIPDEQFF
CDR3 DNA: TGTGCCAGCAGCTTAGACCGGGACATTCCGGATGAGCAGTTCTTC

D gene: -
J gene: TRBJ1-4
clone size: few
V gene: TRBV5-5
CDR3 protein: CASSYPVANEKLFF
CDR3 DNA: TGTGCCAGCAGCTACCCAGTGGCTAATGAAAAACTGTTTTTT

D gene: -
J gene: TRBJ1-2
clone size: -
V gene: TRBV11-1
CDR3 protein: CASSKGQYLNYGYTF
CDR3 DNA: TGTGCCAGCAGCAAAGGACAGTATCTTAACTATGGCTACACCTTC

D gene: -
J gene: TRBJ1-1
clone size: -
V gene: TRBV30
CDR3 protein: CAWSVSRGDTEAFF
CDR3 DNA: TGTGCCTGGAGTGTAAGTCGGGGAGACACTGAAGCTTTCTTT

D gene: -
J gene: TRBJ2-2
clone size: -
V gene: TRBV5-1
CDR3 protein: CASSWETNTGELFF
CDR3 DNA: TGCGCCAGCAGCTGGGAGACGAACACCGGGGAGCTGTTTTTT

D gene: TRBD2
J gene: TRBJ2-7
clone size: few
V gene: TRBV7-9
CDR3 protein: CASSSGTNSYEQYF
CDR3 DNA: TGTGCCAGCAGCTCCGGGACTAATTCCTACGAGCAGTACTTC